This T cell receptor (beta chain) is from a study of blood T cells in healthy people across ages. General study results and limits: Per million T cells, the diversity of TCR beta decreased roughly linearly as age advanced. More naive CD4+ cells and higher diversity marked long-lived donors relative to aged donors.

All donors came from Russia, were Caucasian and healthy, and spanned ages about 6 to 90. Total RNA was isolated from each sample in quantities of at least 5 micrograms. Through a sample-barcoded 5' primer and a J-beta primer mix, a second PCR was run for roughly 7 to 11 cycles. TCRdb independently ran MiXCR on the 5' RACE reads; one entry per CDR3 protein. The sample contains about 1.8 million distinct CDR3 sequences, roughly 52% of which appear only once. In its sample, this clonotype was seen a few times. Its antigen is undetermined. Sequences were obtained from blood. This receptor was obtained from a woman aged 40 to 55 in good health.

The CDR3 DNA sequence: TGCGCCAGCAGCTTGGACGGACAGGGAAGAGAGACCCAGTACTTC. It specifies CASSLDGQGRETQYF. The chain joins TRBV5-1 to TRBJ2-7; 8 nucleotides align to TRBD1. TRBJ2-5 matches the DNA end more closely, so the J call is doubtful. The V gene's germline CDR1 is SGHRS and CDR2 YFSETQ. The CDR3 length is 15 residues.